The table lists the clone carrying this T cell receptor beta chain with a few counts. The target antigen is unknown. These data belong to a study of T-cell reconstitution after alpha-beta-depleted transplantation in children. Study conclusions and caveats: From newly produced T cells came most of the T-cell counts and diversity one year after transplant. There were reportedly several hundred expanded graft clones from which alpha-beta T cells came about two months after transplant.

From germline, CDR1 is SGHRS and CDR2 YFSETQ. The CDR3 sequence is 10 residues long. V lost 5 bases and J 7 bases, leaving 6 bases between the germline ends. Library preparation (for TCRbeta) was performed with unique molecular identifiers. In TCRdb, the PCR reads were re-called with MiXCR into one record per CDR3 protein. Altogether 450,000 to 700,000 distinct CDR3 sequences are present, 25% to 30% being singletons, with the ten largest covering around 36%. The specimen comprised PBMCs, sampled before TCRalphabeta/CD19-depleted stem cell transplant. This TCR was recovered from a boy younger than two with Wiskott-Aldrich syndrome, due to receive a stem cell transplant. The chain employs TRBV5-1 and TRBJ2-5; perhaps TRBD1 as D (5 bases). CDR3 protein: CASRRGTQYF. The CDR3 nucleotides are TGCGCCAGCAGAAGGGGGACCCAGTACTTC.